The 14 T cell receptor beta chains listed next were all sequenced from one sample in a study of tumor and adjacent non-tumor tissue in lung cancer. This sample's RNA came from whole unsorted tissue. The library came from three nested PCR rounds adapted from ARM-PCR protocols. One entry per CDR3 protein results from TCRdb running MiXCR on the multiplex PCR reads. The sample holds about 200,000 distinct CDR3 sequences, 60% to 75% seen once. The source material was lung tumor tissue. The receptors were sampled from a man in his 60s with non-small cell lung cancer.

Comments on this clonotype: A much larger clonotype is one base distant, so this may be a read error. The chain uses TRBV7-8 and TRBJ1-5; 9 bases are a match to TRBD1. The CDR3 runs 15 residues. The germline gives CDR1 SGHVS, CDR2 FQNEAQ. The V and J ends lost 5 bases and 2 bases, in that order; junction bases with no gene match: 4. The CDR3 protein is CASSRTGVGNQPQHF. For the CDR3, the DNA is TGTGCCAGCAGCCGGACAGGGGTGGGCAATCAGCCCCAGCATTTT. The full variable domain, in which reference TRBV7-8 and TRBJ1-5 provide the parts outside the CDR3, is GAGVSQSPRYKVAKRGQDVALRCDPISGHVSLFWYQQALGQGPEFLTYFQNEAQLDKSGLPSDRFFAERPEGSVSTLKIQRTQQEDSAVYLCASSRTGVGNQPQHFGDGTRLSIL.

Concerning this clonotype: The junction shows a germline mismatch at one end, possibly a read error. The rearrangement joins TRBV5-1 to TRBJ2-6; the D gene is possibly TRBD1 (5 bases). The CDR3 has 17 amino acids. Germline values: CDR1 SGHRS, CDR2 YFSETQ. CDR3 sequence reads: CASRAGALKTGANVLSF. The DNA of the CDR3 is TGCGCCAGCAGGGCCGGAGCGTTGAAAACTGGGGCCAACGTCCTGAGTTTC.

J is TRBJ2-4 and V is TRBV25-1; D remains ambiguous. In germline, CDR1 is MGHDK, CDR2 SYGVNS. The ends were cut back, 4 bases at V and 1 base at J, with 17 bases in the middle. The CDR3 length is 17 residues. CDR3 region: CASSASESSGAKNIQYF. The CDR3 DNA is TGTGCCAGCAGTGCGAGTGAATCTTCTGGGGCCAAAAACATTCAGTACTTC.

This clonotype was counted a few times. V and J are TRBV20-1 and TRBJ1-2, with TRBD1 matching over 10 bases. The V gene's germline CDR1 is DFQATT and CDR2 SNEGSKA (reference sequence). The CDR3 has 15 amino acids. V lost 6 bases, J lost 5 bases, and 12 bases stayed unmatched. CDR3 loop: CSARKLGQGGYGYTF. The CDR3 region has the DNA TGCAGTGCGCGAAAATTAGGACAGGGGGGATATGGCTACACCTTC.

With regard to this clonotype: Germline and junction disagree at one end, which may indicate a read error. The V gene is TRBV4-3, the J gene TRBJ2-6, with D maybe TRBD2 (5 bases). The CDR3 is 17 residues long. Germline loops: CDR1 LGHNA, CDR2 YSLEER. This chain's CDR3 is CVSSLEIEGSGANVLTF. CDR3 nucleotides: TGCGTCAGCAGCCTAGAAATCGAGGGTTCTGGGGCCAACGTCCTGACTTTC.

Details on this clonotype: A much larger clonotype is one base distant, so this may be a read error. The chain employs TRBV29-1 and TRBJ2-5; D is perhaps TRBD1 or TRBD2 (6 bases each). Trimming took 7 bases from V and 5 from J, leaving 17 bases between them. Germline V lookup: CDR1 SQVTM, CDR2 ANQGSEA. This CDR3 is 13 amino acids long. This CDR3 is CSEKEGVGETQYF. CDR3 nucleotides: TGCAGCGAGAAGGAGGGGGTAGGGGAGACCCAGTACTTC.

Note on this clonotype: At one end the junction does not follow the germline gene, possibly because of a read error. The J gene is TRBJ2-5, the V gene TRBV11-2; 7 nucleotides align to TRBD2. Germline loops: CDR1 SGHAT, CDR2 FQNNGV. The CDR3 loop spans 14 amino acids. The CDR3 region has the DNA TGTGCCAGCAGCGGGGGGGGGTACAAAGAGATCCAGTACTTC. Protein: CASSGGGYKEIQYF. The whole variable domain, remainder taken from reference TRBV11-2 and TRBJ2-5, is EAGVAQSPRYKIIEKRQSVAFWCNPISGHATLYWYQQILGQGPKLLIQFQNNGVVDDSQLPKDRFSAERLKGVDSTLKIQPAKLEDSAVYLCASSGGGYKEIQYFGPGTRLLVL.

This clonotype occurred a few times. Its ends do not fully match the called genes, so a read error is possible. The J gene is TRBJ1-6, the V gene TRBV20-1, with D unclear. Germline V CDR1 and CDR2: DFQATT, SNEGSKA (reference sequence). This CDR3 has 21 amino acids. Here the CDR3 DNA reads TGCAGTGTTAGAGATCTTCAACGTCATTCGGGGTCTTCCGCCTCAGCTTCACCCCTCCACTTT. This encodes CSVRDLQRHSGSSASASPLHF.

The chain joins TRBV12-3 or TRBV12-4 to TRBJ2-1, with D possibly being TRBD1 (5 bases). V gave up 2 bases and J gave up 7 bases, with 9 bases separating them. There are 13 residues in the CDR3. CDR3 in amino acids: CASSLQGLNEQFF. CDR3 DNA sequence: TGTGCCAGCAGTTTACAGGGTTTGAATGAGCAGTTCTTC.

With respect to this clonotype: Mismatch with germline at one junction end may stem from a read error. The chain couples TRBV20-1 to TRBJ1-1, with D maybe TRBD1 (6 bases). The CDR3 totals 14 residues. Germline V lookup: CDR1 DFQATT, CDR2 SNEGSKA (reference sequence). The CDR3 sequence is CSARRGGMNIEAFF. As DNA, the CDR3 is TGCAGTGCTCGTCGGGGGGGCATGAACATTGAAGCTTTCTTT.

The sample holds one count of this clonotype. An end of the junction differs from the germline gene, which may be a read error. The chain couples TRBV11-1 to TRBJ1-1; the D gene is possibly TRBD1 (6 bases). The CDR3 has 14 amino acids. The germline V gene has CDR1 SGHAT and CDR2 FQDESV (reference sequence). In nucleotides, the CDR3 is TGCGCCAGCAACTTAGCGCAGGGGATTACTGAAACTTTCTTT. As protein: CASNLAQGITETFF.

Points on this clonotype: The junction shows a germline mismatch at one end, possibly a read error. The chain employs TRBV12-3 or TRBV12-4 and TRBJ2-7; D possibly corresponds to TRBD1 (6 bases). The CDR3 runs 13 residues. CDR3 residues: CAISLDRLREQYF. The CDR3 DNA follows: TGTGCCATCAGTCTAGACAGGCTGCGCGAGCAGTACTTC.

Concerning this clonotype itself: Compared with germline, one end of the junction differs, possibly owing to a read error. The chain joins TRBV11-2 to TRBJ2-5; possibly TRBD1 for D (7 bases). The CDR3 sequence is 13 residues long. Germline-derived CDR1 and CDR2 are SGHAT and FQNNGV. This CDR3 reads CASSSTGEETQCF. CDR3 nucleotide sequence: TGTGCCAGTAGCTCTACAGGGGAGGAGACCCAGTGCTTC. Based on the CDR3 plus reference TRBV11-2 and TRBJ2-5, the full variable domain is EAGVAQSPRYKIIEKRQSVAFWCNPISGHATLYWYQQILGQGPKLLIQFQNNGVVDDSQLPKDRFSAERLKGVDSTLKIQPAKLEDSAVYLCASSSTGEETQCFGPGTRLLVL.

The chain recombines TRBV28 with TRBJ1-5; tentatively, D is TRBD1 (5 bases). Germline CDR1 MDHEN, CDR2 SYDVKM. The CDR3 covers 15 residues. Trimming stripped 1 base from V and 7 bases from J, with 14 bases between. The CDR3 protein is CASSLSWGNNQPQHF. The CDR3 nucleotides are TGTGCCAGCAGTTTATCATGGGGGAACAACCAGCCCCAGCATTTT.